The next 7 T cell receptor beta chains were all read from a single sample in a study of blood T cell repertoires in COVID-19. Libraries were prepared by immunoSEQ multiplex PCR; TCRdb keeps only in-frame clonotypes and omits some of them. In the table there are 150,000 to 200,000 clones, about 76% of which are singletons. The sequencing input was peripheral blood. Every receptor here comes from a woman between 40 and 55 years old with COVID-19, enrolled during active disease.

V gene TRBV5-1 combines with J gene TRBJ2-7; TRBD2 matches at 8 bases. J lost 0 bases, V lost 3 bases, and 8 bases had no gene match. The CDR3 spans 16 residues. Germline V gene data show CDR1 as SGHRS and CDR2 as YFSETQ. The chain's CDR3 is CASSSRDSGASYEQYF. The DNA for the CDR3 is TGCGCCAGCAGCTCCCGGGATAGCGGGGCCTCCTACGAGCAGTACTTC. Full variable domain (outside the CDR3, taken from reference TRBV5-1 and TRBJ2-7): KAGVTQTPRYLIKTRGQQVTLSCSPISGHRSVSWYQQTPGQGLQFLFEYFSETQRNKGNFPGRFSGRQFSNSRSEMNVSTLELGDSALYLCASSSRDSGASYEQYFGPGTRLTVT.

This clone was detected ten times or more. The chain links TRBV24-1 to TRBJ1-2; 7 bases line up with TRBD1. Unmatched junction bases numbered 7, after V lost 7 bases and J lost 0 bases. Germline V CDR1 and CDR2: KGHDR, SFDVKD. The CDR3 spans 15 residues. The CDR3 sequence: CATRTGNTTNYGYTF. The CDR3 nucleotides are TGTGCCACCAGGACAGGGAACACAACTAACTATGGCTACACCTTC.

This clone was recorded once. J is TRBJ2-3 and V is TRBV7-8; weak D call: TRBD2 (5 bases). This CDR3 has 15 amino acids. V was clipped by 1 base and J by 1 base, with 9 bases between them. The germline gives CDR1 SGHVS, CDR2 FQNEAQ. The CDR3 is CASSLGGRRTDTQYF. The CDR3, as DNA: TGTGCCAGCAGCTTAGGCGGGCGACGCACAGATACGCAGTATTTT.

This clone has only one observation. This chain links TRBV19 with TRBJ1-4; no reliable D call. Germline CDR1 is LNHDA and CDR2 is SQIVND (reference sequence). This CDR3 has 14 residues. Trimming removed 5 bases at V and 4 bases at J, with 11 bases between. CDR3: CASSGNSGNEKLFF. The CDR3 coding sequence is TGTGCCAGTAGTGGGAACAGCGGTAATGAAAAACTGTTTTTT.

This clone was found once. V is TRBV5-4 and J is TRBJ1-2; D gene unclear. V was cut by 6 bases and J by 6 bases, with 21 bases left in between. Germline values: CDR1 SGHNT, CDR2 YYREEE (reference sequence). This CDR3 spans 15 amino acids. CDR3 DNA: TGTGCCAGCACCGGCGACCCCGGGTCACCCAATGGCTACACCTTC. Translation: CASTGDPGSPNGYTF. Full variable domain (remainder filled in from reference TRBV5-4 and TRBJ1-2): ETGVTQSPTHLIKTRGQQVTLRCSSQSGHNTVSWYQQALGQGPQFIFQYYREEENGRGNFPPRFSGLQFPNYSSELNVNALELDDSALYLCASTGDPGSPNGYTFGSGTRLTVV.

CDR3 residues: CASSRQGNYEQYF. The CDR3 nucleotides are TGTGCCAGCAGCCGCCAGGGGAACTACGAGCAGTACTTC. This chain links TRBV6-5 with TRBJ2-7; a weak D match, TRBD1 (6 bases). The length of the CDR3 is 13 residues. The V gene's germline CDR1 is MNHEY and CDR2 SVGAGI. Between the trimmed V and J ends, which lost 6 bases and 3 bases, there was a span of 12 bases.

The chain joins TRBV5-1 to TRBJ2-7; 7 nucleotides align to TRBD2. Looked up from germline, CDR1 is SGHRS and CDR2 is YFSETQ. CDR3 length: 16 residues. Trimming cost V 0 bases and J 0 bases; bases outside gene matches: 6. This chain's CDR3 is CASSLELALSSYEQYF. The DNA for the CDR3 is TGCGCCAGCAGCTTGGAACTAGCGCTGAGCTCCTACGAGCAGTACTTC.